The rows below give T cell receptor beta chains drawn from one sample of a study of blood T cell repertoires in COVID-19. The data were produced by immunoSEQ multiplex PCR, yet TCRdb's version contains in-frame clones alone and is incomplete. The sample has approximately 140,000 clones, more than 65% seen once. The material sequenced was peripheral blood. These receptors came from a man older than 75 with acute or convalescent COVID-19. CDR3s include the opening cysteine and the closing phenylalanine or tryptophan. The order of the fields is J gene, V gene, CDR3 protein.

TRBJ2-6	TRBV5-6	CASRLTDSGANVLTF
TRBJ1-2	TRBV24-1	CATSAPDRSYGYTF
TRBJ2-5	TRBV12-5	CASGPGLAGASGETQYF
TRBJ1-2	TRBV20-1	CSASNGFGYTF
TRBJ2-5	TRBV5-1	CASSLEGGKETQYF
TRBJ1-2	TRBV5-4	CASRNPTGGDYGYTF
TRBJ2-1	TRBV7-8	CASSRLAGTDNEQFF
TRBJ2-1	TRBV19	CASSSGTSGGEQFF
TRBJ2-7	TRBV28	CASSSGTSGGPLYEQYF
TRBJ2-1	TRBV27	CASSLSIPGLVYNEQFF
TRBJ2-3	TRBV15	CATGGGLEEDTQYF
TRBJ1-1	TRBV27	CASSSGQGISEAFF
TRBJ2-7	TRBV28	CASRGTGTGLGEQYF
TRBJ1-6	TRBV7-3	CASSLNPPGQGNSPLHF
TRBJ1-2	TRBV5-4	CASTPTVGQGTIGYTF
TRBJ2-7	TRBV11-1	CASSFYRGHEQYF
TRBJ1-5	TRBV27	CASSNRQNNQPQHF
TRBJ2-3	TRBV3-1/TRBV3-2	CASSPGWAPTDTQYF